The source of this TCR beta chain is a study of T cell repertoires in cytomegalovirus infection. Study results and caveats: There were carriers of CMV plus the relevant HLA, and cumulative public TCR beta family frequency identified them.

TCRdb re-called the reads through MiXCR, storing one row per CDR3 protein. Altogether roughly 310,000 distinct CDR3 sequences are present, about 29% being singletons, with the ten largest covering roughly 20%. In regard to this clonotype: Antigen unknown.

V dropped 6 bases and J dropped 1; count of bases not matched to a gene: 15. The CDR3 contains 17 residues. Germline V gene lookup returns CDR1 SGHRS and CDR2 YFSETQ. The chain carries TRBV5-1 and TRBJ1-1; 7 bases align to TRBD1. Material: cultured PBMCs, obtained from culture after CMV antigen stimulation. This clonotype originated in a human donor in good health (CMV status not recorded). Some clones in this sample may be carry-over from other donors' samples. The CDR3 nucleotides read TGCGCCAGCACCCTCGGGAGAGGGGGCGCGGAGAACACTGAAGCTTTCTTT. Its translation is CASTLGRGGAENTEAFF.